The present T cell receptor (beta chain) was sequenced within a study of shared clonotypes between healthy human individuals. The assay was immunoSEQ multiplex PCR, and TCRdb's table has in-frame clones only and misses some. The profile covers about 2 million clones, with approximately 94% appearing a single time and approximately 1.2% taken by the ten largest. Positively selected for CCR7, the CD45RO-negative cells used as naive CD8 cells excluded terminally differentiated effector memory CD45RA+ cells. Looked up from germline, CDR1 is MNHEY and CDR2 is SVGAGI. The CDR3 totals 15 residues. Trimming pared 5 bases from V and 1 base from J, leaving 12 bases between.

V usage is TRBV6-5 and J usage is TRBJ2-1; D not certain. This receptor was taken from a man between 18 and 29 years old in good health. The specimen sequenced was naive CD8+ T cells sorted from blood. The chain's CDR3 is CASSAQFGSYNEQFF. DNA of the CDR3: TGTGCCAGCAGTGCTCAGTTTGGGTCCTACAATGAGCAGTTCTTC.